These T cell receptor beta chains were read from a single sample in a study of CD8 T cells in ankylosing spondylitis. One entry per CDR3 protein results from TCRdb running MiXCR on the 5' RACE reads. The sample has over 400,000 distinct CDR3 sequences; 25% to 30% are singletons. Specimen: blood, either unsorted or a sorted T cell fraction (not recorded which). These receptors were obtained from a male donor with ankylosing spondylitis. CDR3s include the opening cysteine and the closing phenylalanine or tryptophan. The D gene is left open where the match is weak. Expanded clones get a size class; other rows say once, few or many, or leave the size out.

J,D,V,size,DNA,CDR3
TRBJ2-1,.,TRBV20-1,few,TGCAGTGCTAGGGTTGGGAGCTCCTACAATGAGCAGTTCTTC,CSARVGSSYNEQFF
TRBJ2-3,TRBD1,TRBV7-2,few,TGTGCCAGCAGCTTAGAGGGACAGGGTACTGCAGATACGCAGTATTTT,CASSLEGQGTADTQYF
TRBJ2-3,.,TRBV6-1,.,TGTGCCAGCAGTGAATATTCCGATACGCAGTATTTT,CASSEYSDTQYF
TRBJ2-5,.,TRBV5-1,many,TGCGCCAGCAGCCGAACTCCTCAAGAGACCCAGTACTTC,CASSRTPQETQYF
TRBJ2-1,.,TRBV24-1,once,TGTGCCACCAGTCCACGGGAGCCTCTCAATGAGCAGTTCTTC,CATSPREPLNEQFF
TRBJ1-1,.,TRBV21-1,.,TGTGCCAGCAGCAAAGTAAAGGGGTGGACTGAAGCTTTCTTT,CASSKVKGWTEAFF
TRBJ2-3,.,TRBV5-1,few,TGCGCCAGTACCGGTGGGGGCACAGATACGCAGTATTTT,CASTGGGTDTQYF
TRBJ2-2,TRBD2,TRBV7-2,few,TGTGCCAGCACCGGGGGGGGCACGAACACCGGGGAGCTGTTTTTT,CASTGGGTNTGELFF
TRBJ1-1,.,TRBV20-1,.,TGCAGTGCTAGACCCACCATGAACACTGAAGCTTTCTTT,CSARPTMNTEAFF
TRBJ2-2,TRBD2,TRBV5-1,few,TGCGCCAGCAGCTTGGCCCCCCGGGGGGGGTACACCGGGGAGCTGTTTTTT,CASSLAPRGGYTGELFF
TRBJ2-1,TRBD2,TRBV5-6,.,TGTGCCAGCAGCATACTTAGCGGGAGTCTAAGCTCCTACAATGAGCAGTTCTTC,CASSILSGSLSSYNEQFF
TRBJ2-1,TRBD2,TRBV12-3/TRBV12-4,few,TGTGCCAGCACCCCGCGGGAGTATGAGCAGTTCTTC,CASTPREYEQFF
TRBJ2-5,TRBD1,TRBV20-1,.,TGCAGTGCTCGGGACAGGTTAGGCCAAGAGACCCAGTACTTC,CSARDRLGQETQYF
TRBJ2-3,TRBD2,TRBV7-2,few,TGTGCCAGCAGCTTAGTGGCTAGCGGCTTTCAAGATACGCAGTATTTT,CASSLVASGFQDTQYF
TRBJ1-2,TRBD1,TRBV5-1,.,TGCGCCAGCAGCTTGGGCACTGGACAGGTCTATGGCTACACCTTC,CASSLGTGQVYGYTF
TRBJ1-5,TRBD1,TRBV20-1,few,TGCAGTGCTCGGGCCGGGACAGGGGGCGGCAATCAGCCCCAGCATTTT,CSARAGTGGGNQPQHF
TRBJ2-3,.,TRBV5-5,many,TGTGCCAGCAGCTTGTTAGGCAGGGGCACAGATACGCAGTATTTT,CASSLLGRGTDTQYF
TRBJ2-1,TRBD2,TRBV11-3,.,TGTGCCAGCAGCCTACTAGCGGCCCAACCCGGTGAGCAGTTCTTC,CASSLLAAQPGEQFF
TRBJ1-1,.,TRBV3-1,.,TGTGCCAGCAGCCAAGAGCTAGGCGTGAGAGCTTTCTTT,CASSQELGVRAFF
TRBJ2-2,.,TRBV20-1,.,TGCAGTGCTAGTGGGGCGGCGAACACCGGGGAGCTGTTTTTT,CSASGAANTGELFF
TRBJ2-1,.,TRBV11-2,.,TGTGCCAGCAGCCCATTGAGGGGAGTAGGAAATGAGCAGTTCTTC,CASSPLRGVGNEQFF
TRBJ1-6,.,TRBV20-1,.,TGCAGTGCTAGGGCCTATAATTCACCCCTCCACTTT,CSARAYNSPLHF
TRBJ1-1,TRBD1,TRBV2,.,TGTGCCAGCAAGAAACAGGGGGCGCCCACTGAAGCTTTCTTT,CASKKQGAPTEAFF
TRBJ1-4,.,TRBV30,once,TGTGCCTGGAGTAGCCAGGGGCCCGAAAAACTGTTTTTT,CAWSSQGPEKLFF
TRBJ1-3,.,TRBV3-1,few,TGTGCCAGCAGCCAAGAACTAGGCAGCTCTGGAAACACCATATATTTT,CASSQELGSSGNTIYF
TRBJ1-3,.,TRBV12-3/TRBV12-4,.,TGTGCCAGCAGTGGGTCTGTGGTTCTTAGTTCTGCAAACACCATATATTTT,CASSGSVVLSSANTIYF
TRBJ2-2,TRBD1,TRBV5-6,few,TGTGCCAGCAGCCTGGACAGGGCAAGGTATACCGGGGAGCTGTTTTTT,CASSLDRARYTGELFF
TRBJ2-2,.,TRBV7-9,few,TGTGCCAGCAGCTTCGGGGGCTTCACCGGGGAGCTGTTTTTT,CASSFGGFTGELFF
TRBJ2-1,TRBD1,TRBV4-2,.,TGTGCCACGCGTCTATCCGGGACAGGGGATGAGCAGTTCTTC,CATRLSGTGDEQFF
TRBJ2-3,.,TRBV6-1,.,TGTGCCAGCTCAAACAGGCCCGAAGATACGCAGTATTTT,CASSNRPEDTQYF
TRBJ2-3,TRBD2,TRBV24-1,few,TGTGCCACCAGTGATCGTCGGACTAGCGGGAGTAGGACAGATACGCAGTATTTT,CATSDRRTSGSRTDTQYF
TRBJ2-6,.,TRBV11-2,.,TGTGCCAGCAGCTTAAACACCCCCTCTGGGGCCAACGTCCTGACTTTC,CASSLNTPSGANVLTF
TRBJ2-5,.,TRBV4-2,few,TGTGCCAGCAGCCAATCCGTAGGGACCCAGTACTTC,CASSQSVGTQYF
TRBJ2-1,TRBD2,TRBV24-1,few,TGTGCCACCAGTGATTTGAGCGGGAGTGGGGTTGAGCAGTTCTTC,CATSDLSGSGVEQFF
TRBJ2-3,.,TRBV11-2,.,TGTGCCAGCATGGGAGTTCTAGCGTCAGATACGCAGTATTTT,CASMGVLASDTQYF
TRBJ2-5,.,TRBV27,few,TGTGCCAGCAGTTTCCCCGTTGGCAGGGCTGGGGAGACCCAGTACTTC,CASSFPVGRAGETQYF
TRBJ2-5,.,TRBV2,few,TGTGCCAGCAGTGAAGACGGCGTTTGGGACCAGTACTTC,CASSEDGVWDQYF
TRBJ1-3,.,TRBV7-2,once,TGTGCCAGCAGCTTATCCCAGGGGAACATTGGAAACACCATATATTTT,CASSLSQGNIGNTIYF
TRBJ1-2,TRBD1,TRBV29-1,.,TGCAGCGTTGCAGGGGGCCAAGTTGGCTACACCTTC,CSVAGGQVGYTF